The 8 T cell receptor beta chains reported below all come from one sample, sequenced in a study of beta chain features in type 1 diabetes. These receptors have no identified antigens. General study points: Patients with Type 1 diabetes showed moderately but significantly shorter TCRB CDR3s in all four CD4+ subsets.

Reverse transcription of all isolated RNA meant that expressed TCRB transcripts were sequenced. TCRdb keeps only in-frame clones here, not all; method: immunoSEQ multiplex PCR. The sample contains more than 250,000 clones, roughly 22% of which appear only once. The sample consisted of naive CD4+ T cells from blood. Receptors were obtained from a woman aged 40-49 years with type 1 diabetes.

This clone was picked up a small number of times. DNA of the CDR3: TGTGCCTGGTCGGCGGGGGCCCACGAGCAGTACTTC. The encoded protein is CAWSAGAHEQYF. V gene TRBV30 combines with J gene TRBJ2-7; possibly TRBD2 for D (7 bases). Germline V gene lookup returns CDR1 GTSNPN and CDR2 SVGIG (reference sequence). V lost 5 bases, J lost 5 bases, and 13 bases lay in between. The CDR3 totals 12 residues. Based on the CDR3 plus reference TRBV30 and TRBJ2-7, the full variable domain is SQTIHQWPATLVQPVGSPLSLECTVEGTSNPNLYWYRQAAGRGLQLLFYSVGIGQISSEVPQNLSASRPQDRQFILSSKKLLLSDSGFYLCAWSAGAHEQYFGPGTRLTVT.

The chain uses TRBV9 and TRBJ2-3; a possible D gene is TRBD1 (6 bases). V was trimmed by 5 bases and J by 2 bases, leaving 15 bases between them. The germline V gene has CDR1 SGDLS and CDR2 YYNGEE. The CDR3 runs 15 residues. The CDR3: CASRGAGTPTDTQYF. CDR3 coding DNA: TGTGCCAGCAGGGGTGCCGGGACACCCACAGATACGCAGTATTTT.

Only a few counts were recorded for this clone. The chain carries TRBV5-4 and TRBJ2-3, with a possible D match to TRBD1 (5 bases). CDR1 SGHNT and CDR2 YYREEE come from the germline V gene (reference sequence). V lost 5 bases and J 1 base, leaving 11 bases between the germline ends. CDR3 size: 14 residues. The DNA of the CDR3 is TGTGCCAGCAGAACAGGCTCTCGCACAGATACGCAGTATTTT. This translates into CASRTGSRTDTQYF.

The genes are TRBV10-3 and TRBJ2-7; 7 nucleotides agree with TRBD2. The CDR3 is 13 amino acids. Germline assignment: CDR1 ENHRY and CDR2 SYGVKD. Trimming cost V 4 bases and J 5 bases; bases outside gene matches: 5. In DNA form, the CDR3 reads TGTGCCATCAGTGCCGCGGGAGATAACGAGCAGTACTTC. It encodes CAISAAGDNEQYF.

The DNA for the CDR3 is TGTGCCAGCAGCTCCAGGACAGGGAGGGCCGGGGAGCTGTTTTTT. It translates to CASSSRTGRAGELFF. V gene TRBV7-3 combines with J gene TRBJ2-2, with a tentative D call TRBD1 (8 bases). The CDR3 is 15 amino acids. Trimming cost V 4 bases and J 6 bases, with 15 bases left between them. Germline-derived CDR1 and CDR2 are SGHTA and FQGTGA. Variable domain in full (rest from reference TRBV7-3 and TRBJ2-2): GAGVSQTPSNKVTEKGKYVELRCDPISGHTALYWYRQSLGQGPEFLIYFQGTGAADDSGLPNDRFFAVRPEGSVSTLKIQRTERGDSAVYLCASSSRTGRAGELFFGEGSRLTVL.

V and J are TRBV11-2 and TRBJ2-3; D is possibly TRBD2 (6 bases). The V end was cut by 5 bases, the J end by 5 bases, with 11 bases between. The germline V gene encodes CDR1 SGHAT and CDR2 FQNNGV. This CDR3 region has 13 residues. CDR3 nucleotide sequence: TGTGCCAGCAGCCCCTGGGGGGTAGATACGCAGTATTTT. This codes for CASSPWGVDTQYF.

This rearrangement joins TRBV29-1 to TRBJ2-3, with TRBD2 matching 7 bases. This CDR3 has 14 amino acids. V shed 6 bases, J shed 2 bases, and the junction held 8 bases outside the gene matches. Germline V lookup: CDR1 SQVTM, CDR2 ANQGSEA. Here the CDR3 reads CSVVSSGYTDTQYF. CDR3 DNA sequence: TGCAGCGTGGTTTCTAGCGGTTACACAGATACGCAGTATTTT.

In its sample, this clone was seen a few times. The V and J genes are TRBV9 and TRBJ1-2, with 7 bases aligning to TRBD1. V was clipped by 0 bases and J by 3 bases; unmatched bases: 2. The CDR3 is 14 residues long. Germline loops: CDR1 SGDLS, CDR2 YYNGEE. In DNA form, the CDR3 reads TGTGCCAGCAGCGTAGACACAGGGGACTATGGCTACACCTTC. It specifies CASSVDTGDYGYTF.